This TCR beta chain stems from a study of cytomegalovirus exposure and HLA in healthy donors. About this clone: The antigen is undetermined.

Study-wide points: The analysis excluded some indistinguishable V segments, including TRBV6-2 and TRBV6-3. Trimming of TCR beta V- and J-genes showed a link, identified in a later analysis, to a missense DCLRE1C variant. The majority of CMV-associated TCR beta chains were reported as apparently HLA-restricted in a later analysis.

In germline, CDR1 is MDHEN, CDR2 SYDVKM. V was pared by 2 bases and J by 0 bases, with 5 bases of the junction left unmatched. This CDR3 has 17 amino acids. The primer mix had 60 Vbeta and 13 Jbeta primers. The repertoire was sequenced with immunoSEQ multiplex PCR; TCRdb's copy has only in-frame clones and lacks some. The table includes over 110,000 clones, 75% to 80% detected once. The source material was PBMCs. This rearrangement joins TRBV28 to TRBJ2-1, with 9 bases that match TRBD2. The clonotype was recovered from a woman in her 40s in good health and CMV-seropositive. CDR3 region: CASSLGLASSSYNEQFF. The CDR3 nucleotides are TGTGCCAGCAGTTTAGGACTAGCGTCTAGCTCCTACAATGAGCAGTTCTTC.